This T cell receptor (beta chain) was profiled in a study of Graves' ophthalmopathy and Graves' hyperthyroidism. Study-level background: The blood sample was drawn at first diagnosis and before any treatment.

To note about this clonotype: Its antigen remains unknown.

Amplification from RNA transcripts yielded the TCR beta CDR3 regions. First-round RT-PCR with HTBI primers preceded a second-round multiplex PCR. Each CDR3 protein gets one entry after TCRdb re-called the multiplex PCR reads with MiXCR. Among about 420,000 distinct CDR3 sequences listed, over 20% were seen once. Broader study findings: From stable hyperthyroidism, ophthalmopathy was separated by a 13-signature model with just under 90% sensitivity and about 81% specificity.

The TCR originated in a woman younger than 35 with stable Graves' hyperthyroidism. The sequenced sample consisted of peripheral blood.

The CDR3 sequence is CSARDLSDYEQYF. As DNA, the CDR3 is TGCAGTGCTAGAGATTTGTCTGACTACGAGCAGTACTTC. This sequence joins TRBV20-1 and TRBJ2-7, with D unresolved. CDR1 and CDR2 (germline): DFQATT, SNEGSKA (reference sequence). Trimming cost V 0 bases and J 3 bases, with 9 bases left between them. This CDR3 comprises 13 residues.